The 10 T cell receptor beta chains presented below share a single source sample, sequenced in a study of STAT3 mutations in large granular lymphocyte leukemia. General study findings and limits: Every T-cell large granular lymphocyte leukemia patient had at least one immunodominant TCR beta clonotype.

Their antigen targets remain unknown. Clones were sequenced by immunoSEQ multiplex PCR, and TCRdb holds only the in-frame ones, with some missing. In the table there are approximately 13,000 clones, approximately 84% of which are singletons. Sequencing was carried out using peripheral blood mononuclear cells. The receptors were gathered from a man between 60 and 75 years old with T-cell large granular lymphocyte leukemia. Some clones in this sample may be carry-over from other donors' samples.

V is TRBV7-9 and J is TRBJ2-7, with D unclear. The CDR3 totals 13 residues. The germline V gene encodes CDR1 SEHNR and CDR2 FQNEAQ (reference sequence). The ends were cut back, 4 bases at V and 0 bases at J, with 7 bases in the middle. Written as DNA, the CDR3 is TGTGCCAGCAGCTCAGCGCTCTCCTACGAGCAGTACTTC. Amino acids: CASSSALSYEQYF.

The table lists this clone with a count of one. The CDR3 DNA reads as TGTGCCAGCAGTGTACTGGGGACAGGGGCATCACCCCTCCACTTT. Protein: CASSVLGTGASPLHF. The rearrangement uses TRBV28 and TRBJ1-6; 10 nucleotides match TRBD1. This CDR3 has 15 amino acids. Germline V gene data show CDR1 as MDHEN and CDR2 as SYDVKM. After removal of 5 bases from V and 10 bases from J, the junction contained 8 bases not matched to a gene.

The V gene is TRBV6-6, the J gene TRBJ2-7; 10 bases fit TRBD1. J was trimmed by 5 bases and V by 0 bases; bases with no gene match: 7. This CDR3 spans 16 amino acids. Germline V lookup: CDR1 MNHNY, CDR2 SVGAGI (reference sequence). The CDR3 spells CASSYSTPTGGNEQYF. CDR3 coding DNA: TGTGCCAGCAGTTACTCTACTCCGACAGGGGGCAACGAGCAGTACTTC.

The gene calls are TRBV7-9 and TRBJ1-2, with no clear D. This CDR3 contains 12 residues. V lost 1 base and J 3 bases, leaving 3 bases between the germline ends. Germline V lookup: CDR1 SEHNR, CDR2 FQNEAQ (reference sequence). This chain's CDR3 is CASSLEHYGYTF. The CDR3, as DNA: TGTGCCAGCAGCTTAGAACACTATGGCTACACCTTC.

The gene calls are TRBV30 and TRBJ1-1; D gene uncertain. Germline V lookup: CDR1 GTSNPN, CDR2 SVGIG (reference sequence). V gave up 3 bases and J gave up 3 bases, with 8 bases separating them. The CDR3 spans 12 residues. The CDR3 coding sequence is TGTGCCTGGAGGCTGGAACACACTGAAGCTTTCTTT. This translates into CAWRLEHTEAFF.

This sequence joins TRBV27 and TRBJ2-3; a possible D gene is TRBD1 (5 bases). From germline, CDR1 is MNHEY and CDR2 SMNVEV (reference sequence). Trimming shortened V by 3 bases and J by 2 bases, and 21 bases separated the two germline ends. CDR3 length equals 18 residues. The CDR3 nucleotides read TGTGCCAGCAGTTTTCTGGGGCAGATCGAAGAACCCACAGATACGCAGTATTTT. Protein product: CASSFLGQIEEPTDTQYF.

V is TRBV7-8 and J is TRBJ2-1; perhaps TRBD1 as D (7 bases). Germline CDR1 is SGHVS and CDR2 is FQNEAQ. This CDR3 is 12 amino acids long. The V and J ends lost 5 bases and 9 bases respectively, with 11 bases between them. Here the CDR3 DNA reads TGTGCCAGCAGCGACCAGGGGGGTGAGCAGTTCTTC. Its protein is CASSDQGGEQFF.

This CDR3 reads CASSRGTGQETQYF. In DNA form, the CDR3 reads TGCGCCAGCAGCCGAGGGACAGGGCAAGAGACCCAGTACTTC. V usage is TRBV5-1 and J usage is TRBJ2-5, with 9 bases fitting TRBD1. Losses at the gene ends were 4 bases for V and 2 bases for J; bases not matched to a gene: 3. Germline assignment: CDR1 SGHRS and CDR2 YFSETQ. The CDR3 loop spans 14 amino acids.

Here the CDR3 reads CASLSGITYEQYF. In DNA, the CDR3 is TGTGCCAGTCTTAGCGGGATTACCTACGAGCAGTACTTC. This chain uses TRBV2 with TRBJ2-7, with 8 bases identical to TRBD2. Germline trimming cut 9 bases from V and 2 bases from J; bases unmatched to any gene: 6. From germline, CDR1 is SNHLY and CDR2 FYNNEI. This CDR3 has 13 residues. Complete variable domain (other parts from reference TRBV2 and TRBJ2-7): EPEVTQTPSHQVTQMGQEVILRCVPISNHLYFYWYRQILGQKVEFLVSFYNNEISEKSEIFDDQFSVERPDGSNFTLKIRSTKLEDSAMYFCASLSGITYEQYFGPGTRLTVT.

This sequence joins TRBV5-4 and TRBJ2-1; TRBD1 matches at 8 bases. V was clipped by 4 bases and J by 2 bases; unmatched bases: 5. CDR3 length equals 15 residues. Germline CDR1 reads SGHNT; CDR2 reads YYREEE (reference sequence). CDR3 DNA: TGTGCCAGCAGCATGACAGGGGATGCCTACAATGAGCAGTTCTTC. It is translated as CASSMTGDAYNEQFF.